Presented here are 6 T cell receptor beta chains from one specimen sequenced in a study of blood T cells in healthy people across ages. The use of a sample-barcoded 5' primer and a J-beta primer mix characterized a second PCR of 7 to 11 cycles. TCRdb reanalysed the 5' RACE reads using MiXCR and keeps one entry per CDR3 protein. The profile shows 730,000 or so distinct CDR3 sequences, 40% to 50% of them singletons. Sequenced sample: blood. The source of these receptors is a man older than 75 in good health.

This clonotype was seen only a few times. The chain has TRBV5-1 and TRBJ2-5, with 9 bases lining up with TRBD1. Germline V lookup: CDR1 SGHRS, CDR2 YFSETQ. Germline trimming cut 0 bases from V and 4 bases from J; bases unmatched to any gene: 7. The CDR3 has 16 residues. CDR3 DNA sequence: TGCGCCAGCAGCTTGGCAATCGGACAGGGGAGAGAGACCCAGTACTTC. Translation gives CASSLAIGQGRETQYF.

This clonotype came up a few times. In DNA form, the CDR3 reads TGTGCCAGCAGTGTAAGGGTGGAGGGCGGGGCAGGCGACGAGCAGTACTTC. Translated: CASSVRVEGGAGDEQYF. The rearrangement uses TRBV2 and TRBJ2-7; tentatively, D is TRBD2 (6 bases). The CDR3 loop spans 17 amino acids. With 4 bases removed from V and 5 bases from J, the gap between germline ends came to 24 bases. CDR1 and CDR2 from the germline V gene are SNHLY and FYNNEI.

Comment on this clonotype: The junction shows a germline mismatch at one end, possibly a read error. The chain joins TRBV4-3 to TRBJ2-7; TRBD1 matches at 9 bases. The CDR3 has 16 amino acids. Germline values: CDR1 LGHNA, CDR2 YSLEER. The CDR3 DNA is TGCGCCAGCGGCCAACAGGGGGCGGGCCGCTCCTACGAGCAGTACTTC. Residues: CASGQQGAGRSYEQYF.

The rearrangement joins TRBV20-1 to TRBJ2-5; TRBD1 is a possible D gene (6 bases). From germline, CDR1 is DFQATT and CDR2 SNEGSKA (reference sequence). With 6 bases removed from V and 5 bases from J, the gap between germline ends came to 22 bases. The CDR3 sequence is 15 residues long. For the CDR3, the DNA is TGCAGTGCCCAAAGGGGTGCAGGGGTTCGGGAGACCCAGTACTTC. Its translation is CSAQRGAGVRETQYF.

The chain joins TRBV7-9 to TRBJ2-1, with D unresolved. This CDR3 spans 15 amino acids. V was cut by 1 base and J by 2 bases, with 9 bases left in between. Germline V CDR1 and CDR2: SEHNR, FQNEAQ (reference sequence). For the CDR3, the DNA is TGTGCCAGCAGCTTAGATGGCGGTACCTACAATGAGCAGTTCTTC. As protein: CASSLDGGTYNEQFF.

CDR3 loop: CAISENRRTNEQFF. DNA of the CDR3: TGTGCCATCAGTGAGAATAGACGTACGAATGAGCAGTTCTTC. The chain carries TRBV10-3 and TRBJ2-1; no firm D call. The CDR3 extends over 14 amino acids. V shed 2 bases and J shed 7 bases, with 12 bases lying between them. Germline V CDR1 and CDR2: ENHRY, SYGVKD.